This T cell receptor beta chain stems from a study of shared clonotypes between healthy human individuals (dated by TCRdb to the early 2020s). Regarding the study in general: The cohort comprised a couple of women and a few men aged 18 to 49 years. For each donor, three plates each were used for CD4 naive and CD4 memory, two plates were used for CD8 naive, and one plate was used for CD8 memory. The study deeply sequenced blood TCR repertoires of several healthy adults to estimate repertoire size and the extent of clonotype sharing between individuals. To increase sequencing depth and limit assay-specific biases, TCR repertoire library preparation and sequencing were carried out by different laboratories using diverse techniques. Leukapheresis yielded between about 0.8 and 9.5 billion PBMCs per donor. Broad study findings and their caveats: Clonotypes shared by all four sorted-subset donors showed higher generation probabilities than non-shared clonotypes. Incomplete sequencing was indicated by rarefaction of sorted-subset datasets, despite the large sequencing depth. The small number of donors limited the genetic and exposure-history diversity represented. Larger estimated clonotype richness was generally found for naive subsets than for memory subsets. When a few donors were compared, the shared fraction of clonotypes was about 5% for naive CD4, 3.5% for naive CD8, more than 2% for memory CD4, and 0.3% to 0.5% for memory CD8. Sampling was restricted to blood, and TCR repertoires in tissue are likely to differ from TCR repertoires in blood. Pairwise subsampling led to the expectation that sequencing depth would affect the degree of clonotype sharing among donors.

TCR CDR3 regions were amplified from genomic DNA by multiplex PCR using the deep immunoSEQ assay. For each cell subset, the extracted genomic DNA was distributed evenly across all wells of several immunoSEQ 96-well plates, and each plate served as one replicate. For sorted subsets, each replicate PCR was loaded with 200 ng genomic DNA, equivalent to roughly 30,000 T cell genomes. Purified libraries were measured with a Qubit 3.0 fluorometer, size-checked on a Bioanalyzer 2100, and measured again with the KAPA Library Quantification kit. Every immunoSEQ 96-well plate was sequenced on a separate single-read 150-cycle Illumina NextSeq 550 flow cell. In the source study's methods: Because only junctional sequences without quality scores were contained in the immunoSEQ output, filtering matching that applied to full-length reads could not be performed. Sequences were annotated with PyIR, a Python wrapper for IgBLAST v1.9, and V/J genes and CDR3 were assigned using IMGT germline references. Reads were filtered out if the reads had weak V/J assignments (E-value above 1e-6), no CDR3, stop codons, out-of-frame junctions, or ambiguous translated residues. V3J clonotypes were defined by identical inferred V gene, J gene, and CDR3 amino acid sequence. To compute the percentage overlap between repertoires, the number of shared unique clonotypes was divided by the size of the smaller repertoire. Richness of each repertoire was evaluated using RTK rarefaction, the Chao1 estimator, and Recon v2.1 estimates of unobserved clonotypes. OLGA was used to compute generation probabilities for all TCRbeta clonotypes that the gDNA method yielded from a few donors. In TCRdb, the immuneACCESS table is reduced to in-frame sequences with V and J assigned. These tables do not hold every clone; where another copy was compared, an unresolved V gene accounts for under half, and the others remain unexplained. Clone size and the V and J calls come from that table; the DNA yielded D and trimming. The sample table records about 2 million clones; about 95% of these occur just once. The ten largest clones capture 1% to 1.5% of the sample.

Between the V and J ends, shortened by 2 bases and 5 bases respectively, the junction contains 16 bases. CDR1 and CDR2 are read off the germline V gene as LGHNA and YSLEER. The CDR3 has 16 amino acids, counting the end cysteine and phenylalanine. Only the CDR3 portion is preserved as DNA: 48 bases, with reading frame beginning at the first base. About this clone: No antigen is known for it. Base qualities are not at hand, and no much larger clone is one base apart.

CD8 naive samples were obtained by positive selection for CCR7 among CD45RO-negative cells, yielding a CD45RA+CCR7+ population from which TemRA cells were excluded. The donors were healthy, HIV-negative adults with no recently reported acute infections or vaccinations. All donors were Caucasian adults living in Nashville, Tennessee, USA. Blood was collected by leukapheresis, and PBMCs were isolated by Ficoll-Histopaque density gradient centrifugation and then cryopreserved in liquid nitrogen vapor phase. Purity and quantity of every magnetically sorted T cell population were checked by analytical flow cytometry. Genomic DNA was isolated from every sorted fraction and measured by UV absorbance on a Nanodrop 2000c.

The sequencing sample was made of naive CD8+ T cells sorted from blood. The sample's cell subset or site label is to be understood as: CD45RA+CCR7+. The sequence came from a man aged 18 to 29 in good health. The chain employs TRBV4-3 and TRBJ2-1; the D gene is perhaps TRBD1 or TRBD2, each of them matching over 5 bases. The DNA reads TGCGCCAGCAGCCAAACCTATGGGGGAAACAACAATGAGCAGTTCTTC. Its protein is CASSQTYGGNNNEQFF.